The 27 T cell receptor beta chains below were found in one sample sequenced in a study of Ad26.COV2.S vaccination and SARS-CoV-2 variants (TCRdb year 2021). Library method: the immunoSEQ multiplex PCR assay. TCRdb holds this immuneACCESS table with in-frame rearrangements only. Some clones are missing; in checked studies, unresolved V genes explain under half, and the rest has no known cause. The sample yields 360,000 or so clones; around 86% were counted once. Roughly 3.1% of the sample is taken by the ten largest. This sample's treatment or condition label indicates: around 19 received Ad26.COV2.S at low or high dose, single or two shots; roughly five received placebo; per-sample allocation not given. Repertoires of vaccine and placebo recipients were sequenced from samples taken on day 63 after the first injection. Specimen: peripheral blood, collected in a trial of Ad26.COV2.S vaccine versus placebo. These receptors originate from a person between 18 and 59 years old who received the Ad26.COV2.S COVID-19 vaccine or a placebo.

The V call is TRBV30, the J call TRBJ1-2; weak D call: TRBD1 (6 bases). The V end lost 0 bases, the J end lost 7 bases, and 12 bases lay between the germline ends. Germline V gene sequence: CDR1 GTSNPN, CDR2 SVGIG (reference sequence). This CDR3 is built from 13 residues. The CDR3 is CAWSVMGGAGYTF. The CDR3 DNA reads as TGTGCCTGGAGTGTGATGGGGGGGGCTGGCTACACCTTC.

The J gene is TRBJ1-6, the V gene TRBV6-5; D is perhaps TRBD1 (5 bases). In germline, CDR1 is MNHEY, CDR2 SVGAGI. V lost 4 bases and J 10 bases, leaving 14 bases between the germline ends. The CDR3 covers 14 residues. The chain's CDR3 is CASSLAQGRSPLHF. The CDR3 region has the DNA TGTGCCAGCAGTTTGGCTCAGGGAAGGTCACCCCTCCACTTT.

This sequence joins TRBV19 and TRBJ1-2, with D unresolved. V was clipped by 4 bases and J by 6 bases, with 24 bases between them. The CDR3 totals 17 residues. Germline V lookup: CDR1 LNHDA, CDR2 SQIVND (reference sequence). The CDR3 spells CASSTLSGPQPTNGYTF. The CDR3 DNA reads as TGTGCCAGTAGTACACTATCCGGGCCTCAACCTACTAATGGCTACACCTTC. The whole variable domain, filled in from reference TRBV19 and TRBJ1-2, reads DGGITQSPKYLFRKEGQNVTLSCEQNLNHDAMYWYRQDPGQGLRLIYYSQIVNDFQKGDIAEGYSVSREKKESFPLTVTSAQKNPTAFYLCASSTLSGPQPTNGYTFGSGTRLTVV.

Only a few counts were recorded for this clone. J is TRBJ1-2 and V is TRBV6-1; possible D gene TRBD1, 5 bases. This CDR3 contains 15 residues. V was pared by 3 bases and J by 4 bases, with 15 bases between. Germline CDR1 reads MNHNS; CDR2 reads SASEGT. CDR3 nucleotides: TGTGCCAGCAGTGAGTGGCAGGGAGGGGCCTATGGCTACACCTTC. Its protein is CASSEWQGGAYGYTF.

As to this clone: This sample also contains other DNA sequences that code for the same CDR3. The chain combines TRBV9 with TRBJ1-1; a weak D match, TRBD1 (6 bases). The V gene lost 2 bases and the J gene lost 1 base, with 9 bases spanning the gap. Germline V CDR1 and CDR2: SGDLS, YYNGEE. The length of the CDR3 is 14 residues. The CDR3 is CASSVTGKNTEAFF. CDR3 DNA sequence: TGTGCCAGCAGCGTTACAGGGAAGAACACTGAAGCTTTCTTT.

The V call is TRBV18, the J call TRBJ2-5, with 9 bases identical to TRBD2. The V gene end was trimmed by 3 bases and the J gene end by 10 bases; junction bases not matched to a gene: 12. The germline CDR1 and CDR2 sequences are KGHSH and LQKENI. This CDR3 has 15 amino acids. The CDR3 loop is CASSPGTSKKGGQYF. Here the CDR3 DNA reads TGTGCCAGCTCACCTGGGACTAGCAAAAAAGGTGGCCAGTACTTC.

In DNA form, the CDR3 reads TGTGCCTCGGAAACCAGGGGGCATAATGGAAACACCATATATTTT. Translated, it gives CASETRGHNGNTIYF. The chain has TRBV19 and TRBJ1-3, with 8 bases that match TRBD1. The CDR3 spans 15 residues. CDR1 LNHDA and CDR2 SQIVND come from the germline V gene (reference sequence). Trimming removed 11 bases from V and 3 bases from J; junction bases left unmatched: 12. Full variable domain (missing parts from reference TRBV19 and TRBJ1-3): DGGITQSPKYLFRKEGQNVTLSCEQNLNHDAMYWYRQDPGQGLRLIYYSQIVNDFQKGDIAEGYSVSREKKESFPLTVTSAQKNPTAFYLCASETRGHNGNTIYFGEGSWLTVV.

V gene TRBV2 combines with J gene TRBJ2-1, with 8 bases that match TRBD1. Trimming took 4 bases from V and 4 from J; bases not matched to a gene: 6. The CDR3 extends over 15 amino acids. Per germline, CDR1 SNHLY and CDR2 FYNNEI. CDR3 sequence: CASSVGQGRYNEQFF. The CDR3 DNA sequence: TGTGCCAGCAGTGTAGGACAGGGTCGATACAATGAGCAGTTCTTC.

The chain recombines TRBV9 with TRBJ2-2; TRBD1 is a possible D gene (6 bases). CDR3 length: 15 amino acids. V was trimmed by 3 bases and J by 2 bases, leaving 11 bases between them. Per germline, CDR1 SGDLS and CDR2 YYNGEE. The CDR3 protein is CASSARTENTGELFF. DNA of the CDR3: TGTGCCAGCAGCGCTCGGACAGAAAACACCGGGGAGCTGTTTTTT.

The chain has TRBV11-3 and TRBJ1-1, with TRBD1 identical over 7 bases. Germline values: CDR1 SGHNT, CDR2 YENEEA. The CDR3 has 15 residues. V lost 5 bases, J lost 3 bases, and 9 bases stayed unmatched. The CDR3 DNA follows: TGTGCCAGCAGCCCCCGGACCGGGACAGACACTGAAGCTTTCTTT. Amino acids: CASSPRTGTDTEAFF.

V usage is TRBV20-1 and J usage is TRBJ1-1; a possible D gene is TRBD1 (6 bases). The ends were cut back, 3 bases at V and 7 bases at J, with 12 bases in the middle. The CDR3 contains 12 residues. From germline, CDR1 is DFQATT and CDR2 SNEGSKA (reference sequence). The CDR3 region is CSASSRGGEAFF. For the CDR3, the DNA is TGCAGTGCTAGTTCCAGGGGAGGTGAAGCTTTCTTT.

The chain couples TRBV7-2 to TRBJ2-7; maybe TRBD1 (5 bases). The germline CDR1 and CDR2 sequences are SGHTA and FQGNSA. The CDR3 runs 15 residues. Trimming took off 1 base at V and 2 bases at J, with 12 bases between the two ends. Written as DNA, the CDR3 is TGTGCCAGCAGCTTAGTAGACAGAAACCCCTACGAGCAGTACTTC. This gives the protein CASSLVDRNPYEQYF.

The chain is built from TRBV6-5 and TRBJ1-1; possibly TRBD1 for D (5 bases). The CDR3 contains 15 residues. Germline V gene lookup returns CDR1 MNHEY and CDR2 SVGAGI. Trimming took off 2 bases at V and 3 bases at J, with 13 bases between the two ends. The CDR3 protein is CASSYDSRGDTEAFF. The CDR3 nucleotides are TGTGCCAGCAGTTACGACTCCAGAGGGGACACTGAAGCTTTCTTT.

The rearrangement joins TRBV9 to TRBJ1-3; a possible D gene is TRBD1 (6 bases). This CDR3 region has 15 residues. The V and J ends lost 0 bases and 4 bases respectively, with 11 bases between them. The germline V gene has CDR1 SGDLS and CDR2 YYNGEE. CDR3 loop: CASSVASQGGNTIYF. The CDR3 nucleotides are TGTGCCAGCAGCGTAGCTTCGCAGGGGGGAAACACCATATATTTT.

The J gene is TRBJ1-4, the V gene TRBV7-2; 7 bases are shared with TRBD1. CDR1 SGHTA and CDR2 FQGNSA come from the germline V gene. This CDR3 has 15 amino acids. V shed 5 bases and J 2 bases; nucleotides not matched to a gene: 5. The CDR3 DNA reads as TGTGCCAGCAGCACCACAGGGGCCACTAATGAAAAACTGTTTTTT. Residues: CASSTTGATNEKLFF.

V and J are TRBV4-3 and TRBJ1-4, with D maybe TRBD1 (5 bases). Germline lookup yields CDR1 LGHNA and CDR2 YSLEER. This CDR3 has 16 residues. Trimming shortened V by 3 bases and J by 0 bases, and 11 bases separated the two germline ends. CDR3 protein: CASSHPTGATNEKLFF. CDR3 DNA: TGCGCCAGCAGCCACCCGACGGGGGCAACTAATGAAAAACTGTTTTTT.

The V gene is TRBV27, the J gene TRBJ2-4; 11 bases line up with TRBD1. Germline V gene lookup returns CDR1 MNHEY and CDR2 SMNVEV (reference sequence). The length of the CDR3 is 19 residues. V dropped 4 bases and J dropped 10; count of bases not matched to a gene: 21. The CDR3 is CASSSGGTGGPESLHIQYF. CDR3 DNA: TGTGCCAGCAGTTCAGGAGGGACAGGGGGACCGGAATCGTTGCATATTCAGTACTTC.

The J gene is TRBJ1-5, the V gene TRBV12-3 or TRBV12-4; unclear D gene. Trimming removed 8 bases from V and 3 bases from J, with 11 bases in between. This CDR3 has 13 residues. The CDR3 bases are TGTGCCAGCGCGGCGTGGATCAATCAGCCCCAGCATTTT. Translated, it gives CASAAWINQPQHF.

This sequence joins TRBV2 and TRBJ1-1; 7 positions agree with TRBD1. CDR3 length: 14 amino acids. J gave up 2 bases and V 6 bases, and 6 bases lay outside the gene matches. CDR1 SNHLY and CDR2 FYNNEI come from the germline V gene. Here the CDR3 reads CASSLGGGNTEAFF. Written as DNA, the CDR3 is TGTGCCAGCAGCCTCGGAGGGGGCAACACTGAAGCTTTCTTT.

This chain links TRBV5-1 with TRBJ1-1; 11 nucleotides align to TRBD1. V dropped 8 bases and J dropped 3; count of bases not matched to a gene: 6. Germline V gene data show CDR1 as SGHRS and CDR2 as YFSETQ. The CDR3 is 14 amino acids. CDR3 in amino acids: CASRTGGSDTEAFF. The CDR3, as DNA: TGCGCCAGTCGGACAGGGGGCTCGGACACTGAAGCTTTCTTT.

V usage is TRBV28 and J usage is TRBJ2-2, with D tentatively TRBD1 or TRBD2 (5 bases each). CDR3 length: 15 residues. Looked up from germline, CDR1 is MDHEN and CDR2 is SYDVKM. V was clipped by 6 bases and J by 2 bases, with 13 bases between them. In DNA form, the CDR3 reads TGTGCCAGCAGATGGGACGCATCTAACACCGGGGAGCTGTTTTTT. Encoded protein: CASRWDASNTGELFF.

On this clone itself: This same CDR3 is encoded by further DNA sequences in the sample. The chain joins TRBV6-5 to TRBJ1-3; 7 bases map to TRBD1. This CDR3 contains 15 residues. From germline, CDR1 is MNHEY and CDR2 SVGAGI. Trimming cost V 0 bases and J 3 bases; bases outside gene matches: 2. CDR3 in amino acids: CASSYSTGSGNTIYF. The CDR3 coding sequence is TGTGCCAGCAGTTACTCGACAGGGAGTGGAAACACCATATATTTT.

The chain combines TRBV6-6 with TRBJ1-1, with D tentatively TRBD1 (6 bases). This CDR3 comprises 15 residues. Trimming stripped 6 bases from V and 3 bases from J, with 17 bases between. The V gene's germline CDR1 is MNHNY and CDR2 SVGAGI (reference sequence). The CDR3 coding sequence is TGTGCCAGCAGCCTAAGCGGCAGGGGTGACACTGAAGCTTTCTTT. It specifies CASSLSGRGDTEAFF.

The rearrangement uses TRBV5-1 and TRBJ1-1, with a possible D match to TRBD1 (5 bases). The V end lost 4 bases, the J end lost 3 bases, and 13 bases lay between the germline ends. The CDR3 spans 14 residues. CDR1 and CDR2 (germline): SGHRS, YFSETQ. The chain's CDR3 is CASSTLGGDTEAFF. CDR3 coding DNA: TGCGCCAGCAGCACTCTGGGGGGTGACACTGAAGCTTTCTTT.

CDR3 amino acids: CASRSAGGYETEAFF. As DNA, the CDR3 is TGTGCCAGCAGGTCGGCAGGGGGATATGAGACTGAAGCTTTCTTT. The chain is built from TRBV27 and TRBJ1-1; 7 nucleotides match TRBD1. Germline V lookup: CDR1 MNHEY, CDR2 SMNVEV (reference sequence). CDR3 size: 15 residues. V was clipped by 6 bases and J by 5 bases; unmatched bases: 12.

This chain uses TRBV14 with TRBJ2-5, with 7 nucleotides matching TRBD1. This CDR3 has 14 residues. Germline V gives CDR1 SGHDN, CDR2 FVKESK. After removal of 4 bases from V and 4 bases from J, the junction contained 6 bases not matched to a gene. The CDR3 DNA reads as TGTGCCAGCAGCCTACGACAGGGCGGAGAGACCCAGTACTTC. Translating it yields CASSLRQGGETQYF. The variable domain in full, with the rest retrieved from reference TRBV14 and TRBJ2-5, is EAGVTQFPSHSVIEKGQTVTLRCDPISGHDNLYWYRRVMGKEIKFLLHFVKESKQDESGMPNNRFLAERTGGTYSTLKVQPAELEDSGVYFCASSLRQGGETQYFGPGTRLLVL.

The genes are TRBV10-3 and TRBJ1-4; D call uncertain. Germline CDR1 is ENHRY and CDR2 is SYGVKD. The CDR3 runs to 14 residues. V was pared by 11 bases and J by 0 bases, with 13 bases between. The CDR3 loop is CAGSPDPTNEKLFF. The CDR3 DNA reads as TGTGCCGGCAGCCCGGACCCAACTAATGAAAAACTGTTTTTT.